The rows below give T cell receptor beta chains drawn from one sample of a study of blood T cell repertoires in COVID-19. Clones were read by immunoSEQ multiplex PCR, and TCRdb kept only the in-frame ones, dropping some. The profile shows 95,000 to 110,000 clones, about 86% of them singletons. The sample comprised peripheral blood. The receptors derive from a human donor in a cohort sampled during active COVID-19. CDR3s include the opening cysteine and the closing phenylalanine or tryptophan. Fields, in order: J gene, V gene, clone size, D gene, CDR3 DNA, CDR3 protein. D genes are given only for firm matches. Some rows have no size entry. The others give once, few or many, or a class for an expanded clone.

TRBJ2-3,TRBV10-1,.,TRBD2,TGCGCCAGCAGTTCCGGGACTAGCGGAGTCACAGATACGCAGTATTTT,CASSSGTSGVTDTQYF
TRBJ1-2,TRBV6-4,.,TRBD1,TGTGCCAGCAGCCACGGACAGGGAGGCTATGGCTACACCTTC,CASSHGQGGYGYTF
TRBJ1-1,TRBV5-1,.,TRBD1,TGCGCCAGCAGCTTGCGGCAGGGGGAGTCTGAAGCTTTCTTT,CASSLRQGESEAFF
TRBJ1-4,TRBV5-1,.,.,TGCGCCAGCAGCTTCAGTACAACTAATGAAAAACTGTTTTTT,CASSFSTTNEKLFF
TRBJ1-6,TRBV5-1,.,.,TGCGCCAGCAGCCTACGCACCGACAGAACCTCAAATTCACCCCTCCACTTT,CASSLRTDRTSNSPLHF
TRBJ2-6,TRBV9,.,TRBD2,TGTGCCAGCAGCGTAGGGCAGTGGGGGGGCTCTGGGGCCAACGTCCTGACTTTC,CASSVGQWGGSGANVLTF
TRBJ2-5,TRBV10-1,.,.,TGCGCCAGCAGTCGTAGCTCCGAGACCCAGTACTTC,CASSRSSETQYF
TRBJ1-2,TRBV5-4,.,TRBD1,TGTGCCAGCAGCTTGGTTCGCAGGGGGAACTATGGCTACACCTTC,CASSLVRRGNYGYTF
TRBJ1-5,TRBV6-5,once,TRBD1,TGTGCCAGCACCCTGACAGGGGGCTGGCAGCCCCAGCATTTT,CASTLTGGWQPQHF
TRBJ1-5,TRBV10-2,.,TRBD1,TGCGCCAGCAGTGAACGGGACAGGGGGGTCAATCAGCCCCAGCATTTT,CASSERDRGVNQPQHF
TRBJ2-5,TRBV11-2,.,TRBD1,TGTGCCAGCAGCCTACGACAGGGGCGGACGGAGACCCAGTACTTC,CASSLRQGRTETQYF
TRBJ2-1,TRBV15,.,TRBD2,TGTGCCACCAGCAAGGGACTAGCGGGAGGAAGGGGGTCCTACAATGAGCAGTTCTTC,CATSKGLAGGRGSYNEQFF
TRBJ1-5,TRBV28,.,TRBD1,TGTGCCAGCACCAGGACAGGGGGCAATCAGCCCCAGCATTTT,CASTRTGGNQPQHF
TRBJ2-7,TRBV5-1,.,.,TGCGCCAGCAGCAATATGGGCCAGAGCTCCTACGAGCAGTACTTC,CASSNMGQSSYEQYF
TRBJ1-1,TRBV10-3,.,.,TGTGCCATCAGAGGAGGCATATCTCTTTCTGAAGCTTTCTTT,CAIRGGISLSEAFF
TRBJ1-1,TRBV21-1,.,.,TGTGCCAGCAGCAAATCAGCAGGAATGAACACTGAAGCTTTCTTT,CASSKSAGMNTEAFF
TRBJ2-1,TRBV9,.,TRBD2,TGTGCCAGCAGCGTAGATCCCGGGAGGAATGAGCAGTTCTTC,CASSVDPGRNEQFF
TRBJ2-7,TRBV9,.,TRBD1,TGTGCCAGCAGCGTAGGGGGCCAGGGGGCGGTATACGAGCAGTACTTC,CASSVGGQGAVYEQYF
TRBJ2-7,TRBV19,.,.,TGTGCCAGTAGTATAGGAGGGGGAACCTACGAGCAGTACTTC,CASSIGGGTYEQYF
TRBJ2-3,TRBV12-5,.,.,TGTGCTAGTGGTCCAGCGAGTGCTAGCACAGATACGCAGTATTTT,CASGPASASTDTQYF
TRBJ1-5,TRBV19,.,.,TGTGCCAGTAGAGGGAGTACTTTAGGGAATCAGCCCCAGCATTTT,CASRGSTLGNQPQHF
TRBJ2-5,TRBV13,.,.,TGTGCCAGCAGCTTAGGCTCGGAGGGGGCATCGGAGACCCAGTACTTC,CASSLGSEGASETQYF
TRBJ2-3,TRBV6-1,.,.,TGTGCCAGCAGTGAAGTGGGCAGCCGCACAGATACGCAGTATTTT,CASSEVGSRTDTQYF
TRBJ1-3,TRBV9,.,.,TGTGCCAGCAGCGGGGACATGGGACCTGGAAACACCATATATTTT,CASSGDMGPGNTIYF
TRBJ2-3,TRBV21-1,.,.,TGTGGAGGGAGGAGGTTCTTCACAGATACGCAGTATTTT,CGGRRFFTDTQYF
TRBJ1-2,TRBV6-6,.,TRBD1,TGTGCCAGCAGTACCACACAGGGGGGCTACACCTTC,CASSTTQGGYTF
TRBJ2-7,TRBV27,.,TRBD2,TGTGCCAGCAGTTTAGGCGGGAGGGGATACGAGCAGTACTTC,CASSLGGRGYEQYF
TRBJ2-7,TRBV10-3,.,TRBD1,TGTGCCATCAGTGGACAGGGTTTCAACGAGCAGTACTTC,CAISGQGFNEQYF
TRBJ1-2,TRBV18,once,.,TGTGCCAGCTCACCGTGGACAGAAAACAACTATGGCTACACCTTC,CASSPWTENNYGYTF
TRBJ1-1,TRBV3-1/TRBV3-2,.,.,TGTGCCAGCAGCCAAGTAGGGGAAACTGAAGCTTTCTTT,CASSQVGETEAFF
TRBJ1-4,TRBV12-5,once,.,TGTGCTAGTGGTTGGGGCAGGGGTAATGAAAAACTGTTTTTT,CASGWGRGNEKLFF
TRBJ1-5,TRBV15,once,TRBD1,TGTGCCACCAGCACCCTGGGACAGAACAATCAGCCCCAGCATTTT,CATSTLGQNNQPQHF
TRBJ2-1,TRBV2,.,.,TGTGCCAGTACGGGGAATGAGCAGTTCTTC,CASTGNEQFF
TRBJ2-1,TRBV7-6,.,.,TGTGCCAGCAGCGTCGGACAGGGAGGGGTCAATGAGCAGTTCTTC,CASSVGQGGVNEQFF
TRBJ2-2,TRBV25-1,.,.,TGTGCCAGCAGTACTCAACAGGACACCGGGGAGCTGTTTTTT,CASSTQQDTGELFF
TRBJ2-5,TRBV12-5,.,.,TGTGCTAGTGGCCTGCAAGAGACCCAGTACTTC,CASGLQETQYF
TRBJ1-2,TRBV5-4,.,TRBD1,TGTGCCAGCAGCTTGGGACAGGGGAGTAACTATGGCTACACCTTC,CASSLGQGSNYGYTF
TRBJ2-3,TRBV7-9,.,TRBD2,TGTGCCAGCAGAATAGGGGGGACTAGGTTCACAGATACGCAGTATTTT,CASRIGGTRFTDTQYF
TRBJ2-1,TRBV7-2,.,TRBD2,TGTGCCAGCAGCTTACCAGCGGGAGGGGGCTCCTACAATGAGCAGTTCTTC,CASSLPAGGGSYNEQFF
TRBJ1-5,TRBV30,.,.,TGTGCCTGGAGTCTGACAGTGAACAATCAGCCCCAGCATTTT,CAWSLTVNNQPQHF
TRBJ1-1,TRBV19,.,TRBD1,TGTGCCAGTAGTATCCCCCCAATCCGGGACAGGGAGGATGTGTTGGTTGGCTTCACTGAAGCTTTCTTT,CASSIPPIRDREDVLVGFTEAFF
TRBJ2-1,TRBV29-1,.,.,TGCAGCGTCTGGGGGACGGGGGAAAACCATGAGCAGTTCTTC,CSVWGTGENHEQFF
TRBJ2-7,TRBV6-5,.,.,TGTGCCAGCAGTTACCGGCGGGTTACCTACGAGCAGTACTTC,CASSYRRVTYEQYF
TRBJ2-2,TRBV30,.,TRBD2,TGTGCCTGGACTTCAGGGACTAGCGGGTACACCGGGGAGCTGTTTTTT,CAWTSGTSGYTGELFF
TRBJ1-2,TRBV5-1,.,.,TGCGCCAGCAGCTTGCTTACAGCTTATGGCTACACCTTC,CASSLLTAYGYTF
TRBJ2-3,TRBV27,.,.,TGTGCCAGCAGTTTCAGTGGGAGGGCAGGGGCAGATACGCAGTATTTT,CASSFSGRAGADTQYF
TRBJ2-7,TRBV6-6,.,TRBD2,TGTGCCAGCAGTGCCCAGCGGGAGGGCCCCTACGAGCAGTACTTC,CASSAQREGPYEQYF
TRBJ2-7,TRBV4-2,.,.,TGTGCCAGCAGCCAAGATCAACAGGGTAGGCAGCAGTACTTC,CASSQDQQGRQQYF
TRBJ1-3,TRBV7-2,few,.,TGTGCCAGCAAACTAACCTATGGCGGGGACTCTGGAAACACCATATATTTT,CASKLTYGGDSGNTIYF
TRBJ2-1,TRBV4-1,.,.,TGCGCCAGCAGCCAAGAATCTCCCCTGACTAGGTCCAATGAGCAGTTCTTC,CASSQESPLTRSNEQFF
TRBJ1-2,TRBV19,.,.,TGTGCCAGTAGTAAGGGGATGGTAAACTATGGCTACACCTTC,CASSKGMVNYGYTF
TRBJ2-5,TRBV9,.,TRBD1,TGTGCCAGCCGGGGACAGGGGGCAGAGACCCAGTACTTC,CASRGQGAETQYF
TRBJ1-2,TRBV10-3,few,TRBD1,TGTGCCATTACGACACAGGGGGACTATGGCTACACCTTC,CAITTQGDYGYTF
TRBJ1-5,TRBV6-2/TRBV6-3,.,.,TGTGCCAGCAGTTACGGAAAGTTAAGGAGAGGTAGCAATCAGCCCCAGCATTTT,CASSYGKLRRGSNQPQHF
TRBJ2-1,TRBV7-8,.,TRBD2,TGTGCCAGCAGCTCGCCACGCGGGACTAGCGGGCCGATAGCCTCCTACAATGAGCAGTTCTTC,CASSSPRGTSGPIASYNEQFF